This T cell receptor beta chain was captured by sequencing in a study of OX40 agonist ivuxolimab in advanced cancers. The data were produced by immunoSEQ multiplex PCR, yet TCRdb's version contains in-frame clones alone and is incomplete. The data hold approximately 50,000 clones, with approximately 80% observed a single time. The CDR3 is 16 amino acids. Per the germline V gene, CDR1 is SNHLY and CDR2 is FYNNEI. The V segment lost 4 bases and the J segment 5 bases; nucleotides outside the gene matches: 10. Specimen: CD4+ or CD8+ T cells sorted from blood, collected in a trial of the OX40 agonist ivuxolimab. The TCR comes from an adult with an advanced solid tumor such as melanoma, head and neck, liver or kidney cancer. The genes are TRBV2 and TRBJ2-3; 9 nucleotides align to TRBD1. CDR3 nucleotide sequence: TGTGCCAGCAGTGGGGGGTGGGGACAGGGAGGAGATACGCAGTATTTT. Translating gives CASSGGWGQGGDTQYF. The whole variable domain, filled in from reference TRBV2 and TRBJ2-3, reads EPEVTQTPSHQVTQMGQEVILRCVPISNHLYFYWYRQILGQKVEFLVSFYNNEISEKSEIFDDQFSVERPDGSNFTLKIRSTKLEDSAMYFCASSGGWGQGGDTQYFGPGTRLTVL.